The entry below gives a single T cell receptor beta chain sequence along with its context. A far more abundant clone sits one base away, making this likely a read error. This sample was included in a study of low-dose radiotherapy and immunotherapy resistance in tumors. Primers targeting TRAV and TRBV primed first-strand cDNA, covering alpha and beta chains. Over roughly 18 PCR cycles, TCRs were amplified from a constant-region primer and V-primer adapter. In TCRdb, the reads were re-called with MiXCR into one record per CDR3 protein. The table has around 36,000 distinct CDR3 sequences, 25% to 40% seen once. Time point of the sample: before trial treatment. This CDR3 has 14 residues.

The clonotype comes from a male donor with gallbladder cancer. This sample comprised PBMCs, obtained before treatment. The chain employs TRBV5-3 and TRBJ2-5; no reliable D call. TRBV5-3 is given ORF status, its function remaining uncertain. The CDR3 DNA sequence: TGTGCCAGCGCTGGCGGAAGTGGGGAAGAGACCAAGTACTTC. Protein: CASAGGSGEETKYF.